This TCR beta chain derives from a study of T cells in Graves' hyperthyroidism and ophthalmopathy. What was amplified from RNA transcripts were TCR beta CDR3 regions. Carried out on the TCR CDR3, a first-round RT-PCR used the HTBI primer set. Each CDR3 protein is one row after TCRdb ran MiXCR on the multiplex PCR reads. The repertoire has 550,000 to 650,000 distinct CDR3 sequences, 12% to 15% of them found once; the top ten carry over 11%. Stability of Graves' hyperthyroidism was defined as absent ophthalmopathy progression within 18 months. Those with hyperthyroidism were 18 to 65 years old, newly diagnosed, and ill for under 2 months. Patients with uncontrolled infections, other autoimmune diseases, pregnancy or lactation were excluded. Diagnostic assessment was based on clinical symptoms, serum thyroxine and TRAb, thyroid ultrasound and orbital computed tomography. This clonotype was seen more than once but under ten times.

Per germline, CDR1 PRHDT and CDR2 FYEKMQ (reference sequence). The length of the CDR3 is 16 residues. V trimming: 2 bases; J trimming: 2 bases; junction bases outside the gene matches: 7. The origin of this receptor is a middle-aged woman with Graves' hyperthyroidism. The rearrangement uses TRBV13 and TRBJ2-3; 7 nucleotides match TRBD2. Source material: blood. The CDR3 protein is CASSLLAGTITDTQYF. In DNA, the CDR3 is TGTGCCAGCAGCTTATTAGCGGGCACGATCACAGATACGCAGTATTTT.